Below, 8 T cell receptor beta chains from the same sample are listed, as sequenced in a study of T cells after yellow fever vaccination. TCRdb re-analysed the 5' RACE reads in MiXCR, keeping a single row per CDR3 protein. The sample yields about 300,000 distinct CDR3 sequences, 3% to 4.5% seen once. The sequencing here drew on PBMCs, taken 5 days after the yellow fever booster vaccination. All receptors come from a man aged 18 to 35 who received the YFV17D yellow fever vaccine.

The V gene is TRBV28, the J gene TRBJ2-3, with D perhaps TRBD1 (6 bases). The CDR3 is 13 amino acids. Trimming stripped 6 bases from V and 10 bases from J, with 17 bases between. Germline V lookup: CDR1 MDHEN, CDR2 SYDVKM. CDR3 sequence reads: CASRGAMYYPQYF. The CDR3 nucleotides are TGTGCCAGCAGGGGGGCGATGTACTATCCGCAGTATTTT.

This clonotype was picked up a small number of times. The chain combines TRBV7-9 with TRBJ2-2, with D perhaps matching TRBD1 or TRBD2 (5 bases each). The CDR3 loop spans 16 amino acids. Germline V gene sequence: CDR1 SEHNR, CDR2 FQNEAQ (reference sequence). V was shortened by 5 bases and J by 7 bases, with 20 bases between the two germline ends. CDR3 loop: CASSPQGPAPGGELFF. The CDR3 DNA reads as TGTGCCAGCAGCCCTCAGGGACCGGCACCGGGCGGGGAGCTGTTTTTT.

A few counts support this clonotype. The chain has TRBV11-2 and TRBJ2-3; D may be TRBD1 or TRBD2 (6 bases each). This CDR3 is 15 amino acids long. Between the trimmed V and J ends, which lost 5 bases and 1 base, there was a span of 13 bases. CDR1 is SGHAT, CDR2 FQNNGV, per germline. CDR3 bases: TGTGCCAGCAGCATCCCTAGGGGGGGCACAGATACGCAGTATTTT. It codes for CASSIPRGGTDTQYF. Using reference TRBV11-2 and TRBJ2-3 for the parts outside the CDR3, the full variable domain is EAGVAQSPRYKIIEKRQSVAFWCNPISGHATLYWYQQILGQGPKLLIQFQNNGVVDDSQLPKDRFSAERLKGVDSTLKIQPAKLEDSAVYLCASSIPRGGTDTQYFGPGTRLTVL.

This clonotype showed up many times. This sequence joins TRBV15 and TRBJ2-1; weak D call: TRBD2 (6 bases). The CDR3 consists of 16 residues. Per germline, CDR1 LNHNV and CDR2 YYDKDF (reference sequence). V was clipped by 1 base and J by 7 bases, with 17 bases between them. The CDR3 DNA follows: TGTGCCACCAGCAGAGTCTACGCGGGGCCCATGAATGAGCAGTTCTTC. This sequence encodes CATSRVYAGPMNEQFF.

This clonotype showed up just a few times. The chain is built from TRBV12-3 or TRBV12-4 and TRBJ2-1; D is uncertain. Trimming pared 3 bases from V and 7 bases from J, leaving 7 bases between. CDR3 length: 12 amino acids. The CDR3 bases are TGTGCCAGCAGTTTGATCCCGAATGAGCAGTTCTTC. Translation gives CASSLIPNEQFF.

The V call is TRBV7-2, the J call TRBJ2-3; the D gene is possibly TRBD2 (5 bases). CDR1 SGHTA and CDR2 FQGNSA come from the germline V gene. V gave up 6 bases and J gave up 4 bases, with 17 bases separating them. This CDR3 is 15 amino acids long. CDR3 residues: CASSPNGARADTQYF. CDR3 coding DNA: TGTGCCAGCAGTCCCAATGGCGCGAGGGCAGATACGCAGTATTTT.

This clonotype was seen a few times. This sequence joins TRBV15 and TRBJ2-1; TRBD2 might be the D (5 bases). Germline V gives CDR1 LNHNV, CDR2 YYDKDF (reference sequence). The CDR3 has 15 amino acids. Trimming pared 5 bases from V and 0 bases from J, leaving 11 bases between. The CDR3, as DNA: TGTGCCACCAGCGTGCTCCGGGGCTCCTACAATGAGCAGTTCTTC. Translated: CATSVLRGSYNEQFF.

This clonotype has more than one count but fewer than ten. The chain carries TRBV24-1 and TRBJ2-2, with a tentative D call TRBD1 (5 bases). CDR1 and CDR2 from the germline V gene are KGHDR and SFDVKD. The V end was cut by 5 bases, the J end by 0 bases, with 9 bases between. This CDR3 is built from 15 residues. The CDR3 reads CATSATGANTGELFF. CDR3 DNA sequence: TGTGCCACCAGTGCTACAGGAGCGAACACCGGGGAGCTGTTTTTT.